The subject of this entry is one T cell receptor beta chain. This clonotype was seen many times. What antigen it recognizes has not been identified. No qualities accompany the bases; no much larger clone lies one base away. The trim is 4 bases for V and 9 bases for J, with a gap of 16 bases between the germline ends. Spanning cysteine to phenylalanine, the CDR3 consists of 15 amino acids. The only DNA kept is the CDR3, 45 bases in frame from the first base. Reading the germline V gene gives CDR1 SGHTA and CDR2 FQGNSA. The sample was run on an Illumina HiSeq 1500. Using fastp at Q25 and MiXCR, TCRdb reprocessed the public reads and kept productive beta chains. Every entry covers one CDR3 protein and lists the most common genes and DNA from its rows. In this sample the table shows around 330,000 distinct CDR3 sequences, 15% to 20% of which occur a single time. Of the sample, around 12% is held by the ten largest clones.

This sample was taken from a study of T cell repertoires in cytomegalovirus infection (dated by TCRdb to the late 2010s). As for the study more broadly: Because public TCR beta signatures pointed to carriage of CMV infection together with the matching HLA type, the HLA type of each donor mattered for the analysis.

Study-wide findings and limitations: In the ex vivo response, HLA-C-restricted CMV-specific TCR beta clonotypes were dominant, and in two of eight donors the single most frequent clonotype came from this HLA-C-restricted group. In both this cohort and an independent approximately 370-donor cohort, the cumulative frequency of public TCR beta family members distinguished carriers of CMV infection plus the relevant HLA type.

The rearranged chain carries TRBV7-2 and TRBJ1-6, with TRBD1 tentatively as D gene (6 bases match). Sequencing was performed on PBMCs. The clonotype originates from a human donor in good health (CMV status not recorded). Some clones in this sample may be carry-over from other donors' samples. The DNA sequence is given as TGTGCCAGCAGCTCCCGACAGGATAGGGGTTCACCCCTCCACTTT. It is translated as CASSSRQDRGSPLHF.